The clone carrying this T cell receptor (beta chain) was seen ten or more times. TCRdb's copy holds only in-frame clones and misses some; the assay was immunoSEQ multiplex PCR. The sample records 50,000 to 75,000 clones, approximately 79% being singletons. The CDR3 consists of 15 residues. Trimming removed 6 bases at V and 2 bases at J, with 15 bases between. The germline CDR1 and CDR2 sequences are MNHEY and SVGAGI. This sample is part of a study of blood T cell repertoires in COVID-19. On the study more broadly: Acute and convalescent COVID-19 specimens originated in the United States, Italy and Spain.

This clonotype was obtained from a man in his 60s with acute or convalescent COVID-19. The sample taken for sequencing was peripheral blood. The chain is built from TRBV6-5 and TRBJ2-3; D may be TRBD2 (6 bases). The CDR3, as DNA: TGTGCCAGCAGGGGATTGCGGGGCACCACAGATACGCAGTATTTT. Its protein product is CASRGLRGTTDTQYF.